This entry lists 8 T cell receptor beta chains sequenced from one sample in a study of technical replicates of blood from a handful of donors. Some clones are missing from TCRdb's copy, which holds only in-frame ones; the method was immunoSEQ multiplex PCR. This table has about 89,000 clones, 94% appearing once. Material: T cells isolated from PBMCs. The receptor set was obtained from a human donor in good health.

This clone showed up just a few times. V gene TRBV28 combines with J gene TRBJ2-3; D may be TRBD1 (6 bases). Per germline, CDR1 MDHEN and CDR2 SYDVKM. Trimming left V 6 bases short and J 3 bases short, with 19 bases between. The CDR3 extends over 16 amino acids. Here the CDR3 DNA reads TGTGCCAGCAGCCCGCCGATCCCGGGACATACAGATACGCAGTATTTT. Encoded protein: CASSPPIPGHTDTQYF.

The V gene is TRBV5-8, the J gene TRBJ1-5; tentative D call: TRBD1 (6 bases). V was shortened by 4 bases and J by 0 bases, with 11 bases between the two germline ends. CDR1 is SGHTS, CDR2 YDEGEE, per germline. The CDR3 sequence is 15 residues long. CDR3 nucleotides: TGTGCCAGCAGCCCGGGGACAAATAGCAATCAGCCCCAGCATTTT. Encoded protein: CASSPGTNSNQPQHF.

This rearrangement joins TRBV10-1 to TRBJ2-1; unclear D gene. There are 12 residues in the CDR3. The germline gives CDR1 WNHNN, CDR2 SYGVQD (reference sequence). V was pared by 5 bases and J by 5 bases, with 7 bases between. The chain's CDR3 is CASSPGNNEQFF. CDR3 bases: TGCGCCAGCAGTCCGGGTAACAATGAGCAGTTCTTC.

This clone came up once. CDR3 sequence reads: CASSGWQGASGGYGYTF. CDR3 DNA: TGTGCCAGTAGTGGGTGGCAGGGGGCGTCTGGGGGCTATGGCTACACCTTC. The genes are TRBV19 and TRBJ1-2; 8 bases align to TRBD1. The germline gives CDR1 LNHDA, CDR2 SQIVND (reference sequence). The V and J ends lost 5 bases and 4 bases, in that order; junction bases with no gene match: 15. The CDR3 runs to 17 residues.

V gene TRBV11-2 combines with J gene TRBJ2-1; weak D call: TRBD2 (5 bases). The CDR3 runs 16 residues. The germline V gene encodes CDR1 SGHAT and CDR2 FQNNGV. The V end lost 4 bases, the J end lost 4 bases, and 17 bases lay between the germline ends. In DNA form, the CDR3 reads TGTGCCAGCAGCTGGGAAGCGGACCTGGTATACAATGAGCAGTTCTTC. Amino acid sequence: CASSWEADLVYNEQFF.

The chain couples TRBV7-8 to TRBJ1-4; 7 nucleotides match TRBD1. The CDR3 covers 17 residues. After removal of 7 bases from V and 0 bases from J, the junction contained 11 bases not matched to a gene. Per germline, CDR1 SGHVS and CDR2 FQNEAQ. The CDR3 sequence: CASTGTVGAATNEKLFF. DNA for the CDR3: TGTGCCAGCACCGGGACAGTGGGGGCCGCAACTAATGAAAAACTGTTTTTT.

The J gene is TRBJ1-5, the V gene TRBV4-1; D gene unclear. CDR1 is MGHRA, CDR2 YSYEKL, per germline. The germline V and J ends were trimmed by 1 base and 0 bases, with 7 bases remaining between them. The CDR3 is 15 residues long. CDR3 sequence reads: CASSQVGGSNQPQHF. In DNA, the CDR3 is TGCGCCAGCAGCCAAGTCGGCGGTAGCAATCAGCCCCAGCATTTT.

J is TRBJ2-3 and V is TRBV10-3; 8 bases map to TRBD2. The germline V gene has CDR1 ENHRY and CDR2 SYGVKD. V dropped 2 bases and J dropped 2; count of bases not matched to a gene: 9. The CDR3 has 17 residues. The CDR3 DNA follows: TGTGCCATCAGTGAGGGCGGGGGGTCCCCCCTCACAGATACGCAGTATTTT. It translates to CAISEGGGSPLTDTQYF.